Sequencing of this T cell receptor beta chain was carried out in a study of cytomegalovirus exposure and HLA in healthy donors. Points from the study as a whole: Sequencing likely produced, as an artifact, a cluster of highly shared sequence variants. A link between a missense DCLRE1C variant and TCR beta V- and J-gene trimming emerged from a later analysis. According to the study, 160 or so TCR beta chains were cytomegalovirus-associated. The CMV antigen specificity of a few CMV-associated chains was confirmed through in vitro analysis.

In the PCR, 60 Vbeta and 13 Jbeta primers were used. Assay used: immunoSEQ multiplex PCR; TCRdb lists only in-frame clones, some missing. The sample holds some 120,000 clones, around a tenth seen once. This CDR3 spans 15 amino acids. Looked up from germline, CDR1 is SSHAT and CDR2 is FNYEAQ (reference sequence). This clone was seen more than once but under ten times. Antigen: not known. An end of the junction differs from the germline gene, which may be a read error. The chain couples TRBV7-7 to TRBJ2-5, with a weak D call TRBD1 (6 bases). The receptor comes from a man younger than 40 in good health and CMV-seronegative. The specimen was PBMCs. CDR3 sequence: CASSQGVGAQETQYF. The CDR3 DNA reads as TGTGCTAGCAGTCAGGGTGTGGGGGCGCAAGAGACCCAGTACTTC.